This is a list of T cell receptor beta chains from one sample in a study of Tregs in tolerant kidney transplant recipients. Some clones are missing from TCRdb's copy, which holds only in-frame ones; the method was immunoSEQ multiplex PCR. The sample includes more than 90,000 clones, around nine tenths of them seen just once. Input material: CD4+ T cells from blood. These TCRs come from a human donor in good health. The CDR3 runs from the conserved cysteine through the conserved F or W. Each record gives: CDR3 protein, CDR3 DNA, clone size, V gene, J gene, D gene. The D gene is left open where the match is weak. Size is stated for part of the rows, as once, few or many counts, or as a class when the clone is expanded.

CASSLVTGVGAFF	TGTGCCAGCAGCTTAGTTACAGGGGTCGGGGCTTTCTTT	-	TRBV7-2	TRBJ1-1	TRBD1
CASSLADTDEAFF	TGCGCCAGCAGCTTGGCCGACACGGATGAAGCTTTCTTT	-	TRBV5-1	TRBJ1-1	-
CASSSRAGWVVTDTQYF	TGTGCCAGCAGCTCCCGGGCAGGGTGGGTCGTCACAGATACGCAGTATTTT	once	TRBV13	TRBJ2-3	-
CASSLTAQETQYF	TGCGCCAGCAGCTTGACAGCTCAAGAGACCCAGTACTTC	-	TRBV5-1	TRBJ2-5	-
CASSQVDRSYYGYTF	TGCGCCAGCAGCCAAGTGGACAGGTCCTATTATGGCTACACCTTC	-	TRBV4-1	TRBJ1-2	TRBD1
CASSRTSGGPTDTQYF	TGTGCCAGTAGTCGGACTAGCGGGGGTCCCACAGATACGCAGTATTTT	-	TRBV19	TRBJ2-3	TRBD2
CASSASYEQYF	TGTGCCAGCAGTGCCTCGTACGAGCAGTACTTC	-	TRBV2	TRBJ2-7	-
CASGIEGTEAFF	TGTGCCAGCGGAATAGAAGGGACTGAAGCTTTCTTT	-	TRBV9	TRBJ1-1	-
CASATPGLSETQYF	TGCGCCAGCGCCACGCCTGGGCTCAGCGAGACCCAGTACTTC	-	TRBV5-1	TRBJ2-5	-
CASSLAQRQETQYF	TGCGCCAGCAGCTTGGCTCAGCGGCAAGAGACCCAGTACTTC	-	TRBV5-1	TRBJ2-5	-
CASSYLGGEIEAFF	TGTGCCAGCAGTTACCTTGGGGGGGAAATTGAAGCTTTCTTT	-	TRBV6-5	TRBJ1-1	-
CASSTGSPDTQYF	TGTGCCAGCAGTACAGGGTCCCCAGATACGCAGTATTTT	-	TRBV13	TRBJ2-3	-
CASSQARDRGTGNTIYF	TGTGCCAGCAGCCAAGCCCGGGACAGGGGGACCGGAAACACCATATATTTT	-	TRBV4-2	TRBJ1-3	TRBD1
CASSLGSLFTDTQYF	TGTGCCAGCAGCTTAGGGTCCTTATTCACAGATACGCAGTATTTT	-	TRBV7-9	TRBJ2-3	-
CSVEGTGADYGYTF	TGCAGCGTTGAGGGGACAGGGGCGGACTATGGCTACACCTTC	-	TRBV29-1	TRBJ1-2	TRBD1
CASRFPGGSYEQYF	TGTGCCAGCAGATTCCCGGGGGGGTCCTACGAGCAGTACTTC	-	TRBV28	TRBJ2-7	TRBD2
CASSKVPGGPYNEQFF	TGTGCCAGCAGCAAAGTCCCTGGGGGGCCGTACAATGAGCAGTTCTTC	-	TRBV21-1	TRBJ2-1	-
CASSSKGSGANVLTF	TGTGCCAGCAGTTCTAAGGGCTCTGGGGCCAACGTCCTGACTTTC	-	TRBV27	TRBJ2-6	-
CASRGGSSCEQYF	TGTGCAAGTCGTGGTGGGAGTTCGTGCGAGCAGTACTTC	-	TRBV12-2	TRBJ2-7	-
CASSLKIDQPQHF	TGTGCCAGCAGCTTAAAGATCGATCAGCCCCAGCATTTT	-	TRBV11-3	TRBJ1-5	-
CASRPGQSSGNQPQHF	TGTGCCAGCAGGCCGGGACAAAGTTCAGGCAATCAGCCCCAGCATTTT	-	TRBV2	TRBJ1-5	-
CASSQAPGTGQETQYF	TGTGCCAGCAGCCAGGCCCCCGGGACAGGCCAAGAGACCCAGTACTTC	-	TRBV5-4	TRBJ2-5	TRBD1
CAWSPSRTGGDQPQHF	TGTGCCTGGAGTCCCTCCCGGACAGGGGGCGATCAGCCCCAGCATTTT	-	TRBV30	TRBJ1-5	TRBD1
CASSKGTTGLRRGYTF	TGTGCCAGCAGCAAAGGAACTACAGGGTTACGAAGAGGCTACACCTTC	-	TRBV21-1	TRBJ1-2	-
CASSKGQGTEAFF	TGTGCTAGCAGCAAGGGACAGGGGACAGAAGCTTTCTTT	-	TRBV7-7	TRBJ1-1	TRBD1
CASSVLQDTQYF	TGTGCCAGCAGTGTCCTCCAAGATACGCAGTATTTT	-	TRBV2	TRBJ2-3	-
CASSVTTVGVGAFF	TGTGCCAGCAGTGTAACTACAGTGGGCGTGGGGGCTTTCTTT	-	TRBV6-1	TRBJ1-1	-
CASSLAQDSRHYEQYF	TGCGCCAGCAGCTTGGCCCAGGACAGCCGACACTACGAGCAGTACTTC	-	TRBV5-1	TRBJ2-7	-
CASSLGGVREKLFF	TGCGCCAGCAGCTTGGGCGGGGTTCGCGAAAAACTGTTTTTT	-	TRBV5-1	TRBJ1-4	-
CASSRGEGGYTF	TGTGCCAGCTCACGGGGGGAAGGTGGCTACACCTTC	-	TRBV18	TRBJ1-2	-
CASSLGPSTDTQYF	TGTGCCAGCAGCTTGGGACCCAGCACAGATACGCAGTATTTT	-	TRBV5-4	TRBJ2-3	-
CASCRGTDTQYF	TGTGCCAGCTGTAGGGGCACAGATACGCAGTATTTT	once	TRBV25-1	TRBJ2-3	-
CASSQVRGTGNTIYF	TGCGCCAGCAGCCAAGTCCGGGGAACTGGAAACACCATATATTTT	-	TRBV4-1	TRBJ1-3	-
CASSWNINYGYTF	TGTGCCAGCAGTTGGAATATTAACTATGGCTACACCTTC	-	TRBV6-6	TRBJ1-2	-
CASSFSSGTDFYEQYF	TGTGCCAGCAGTTTTAGCTCCGGGACAGATTTCTACGAGCAGTACTTC	-	TRBV27	TRBJ2-7	TRBD1
CASSPDSQRTQYF	TGTGCCAGTAGTCCCGACTCTCAGCGGACCCAGTACTTC	-	TRBV19	TRBJ2-5	-
CSASMNTEAFF	TGCAGTGCTTCCATGAACACTGAAGCTTTCTTT	-	TRBV20-1	TRBJ1-1	-
CASSSGQGGSHEQYF	TGTGCCAGCAGCTCGGGACAGGGTGGGTCTCACGAGCAGTACTTC	-	TRBV13	TRBJ2-7	TRBD1
CASSMGGSQQPQHF	TGTGCCAGTAGTATGGGGGGCTCACAGCAGCCCCAGCATTTT	-	TRBV19	TRBJ1-5	-
CASSPAVAGVEQFF	TGTGCCAGCTCACCTGCGGTAGCGGGAGTTGAGCAGTTCTTC	-	TRBV18	TRBJ2-1	TRBD2
CASSPTTGGGSTDTQYF	TGTGCCAGCTCACCAACTACCGGAGGCGGGAGCACAGATACGCAGTATTTT	-	TRBV18	TRBJ2-3	-
CAISERSSANQQFF	TGTGCCATCAGTGAAAGGTCGTCGGCCAATCAGCAGTTCTTC	once	TRBV10-3	TRBJ2-1	-
CASSPLGQKKGGYTF	TGTGCCAGCAGCCCCCTGGGACAGAAGAAGGGTGGCTACACCTTC	-	TRBV14	TRBJ1-2	TRBD1
CASSSGKESGRRTDTQYF	TGCGCCAGCAGCTCCGGGAAGGAGAGCGGGAGGAGGACAGATACGCAGTATTTT	-	TRBV5-1	TRBJ2-3	TRBD2
CASSLVGSGGLGSYNEQFF	TGTGCCAGCAGCTTAGTGGGTAGCGGGGGATTGGGCTCCTACAATGAGCAGTTCTTC	once	TRBV11-3	TRBJ2-1	TRBD2
CASRTDRAHEQFF	TGTGCCAGCAGAACGGACAGGGCCCATGAGCAGTTCTTC	-	TRBV6-1	TRBJ2-1	TRBD1
CASSQDPGGMGTEAFF	TGCGCCAGCAGCCAAGACCCAGGGGGAATGGGCACTGAAGCTTTCTTT	once	TRBV4-1	TRBJ1-1	TRBD1
CASSLTGENSPLHF	TGCGCCAGCAGCTTGACAGGGGAGAATTCACCCCTCCACTTT	-	TRBV5-1	TRBJ1-6	TRBD1
CASRPGPGGPHEGEQYF	TGTGCAAGTCGCCCTGGGCCAGGGGGCCCTCACGAGGGCGAGCAGTACTTC	-	TRBV12-2	TRBJ2-7	-
CASSLDYNGGYTF	TGTGCCAGCAGCTTAGACTATAACGGTGGCTACACCTTC	-	TRBV7-8	TRBJ1-2	-
CASSLRREGEQFF	TGTGCCAGCAGCTTAAGGCGGGAAGGGGAGCAGTTCTTC	-	TRBV7-9	TRBJ2-1	-